Below, one T cell receptor (beta chain) is given with its context. As yet, its antigen is unknown. V trimming: 4 bases; J trimming: 6 bases; junction bases outside the gene matches: 14. CDR3 length equals 17 residues. CDR1 SEHNR and CDR2 FQNEAQ come from the germline V gene (reference sequence). The data stem from a study of T cells in Graves' hyperthyroidism and ophthalmopathy. Overall study findings and caveats: Median prediction lead before ophthalmopathy onset was around 6.9 months with the model. In simple terms, a model built on 13 V-J features told ophthalmopathy apart from stable hyperthyroidism.

Amplification of TCR beta CDR3 regions was performed using RNA transcripts as template. First-round RT-PCR with HTBI primers amplified the TCR CDR3 region. From the multiplex PCR reads, TCRdb called clonotypes with MiXCR, one entry per CDR3 protein. The sample records around 690,000 distinct CDR3 sequences, less than 25% being singletons. What was sequenced was blood. The genes are TRBV7-9 and TRBJ2-3; 9 nucleotides match TRBD1. The source is a man aged 30 to 45 with Graves' ophthalmopathy. The CDR3 loop is CASSSGTGSLAWDTQYF. CDR3 DNA sequence: TGTGCCAGCAGCTCGGGGACAGGGTCCCTAGCATGGGATACGCAGTATTTT.